The 2 T cell receptor beta chains in this list originate from one sample, sequenced in a study of T cells in Graves' hyperthyroidism and ophthalmopathy. Amplification targeted TCR beta CDR3 regions from RNA transcripts. The TCR CDR3 was amplified in a first-round RT-PCR using the HTBI primer set. From the multiplex PCR reads, TCRdb called clonotypes with MiXCR, one entry per CDR3 protein. This table holds about 400,000 distinct CDR3 sequences, less than 20% found once. The sequencing sample was made of blood. The receptors here all came from a woman between 18 and 29 years old with Graves' hyperthyroidism that later progressed to Graves' ophthalmopathy.

This clonotype was counted only a few times. The chain links TRBV20-1 to TRBJ2-1; TRBD2 might be the D (6 bases). The CDR3 sequence is 15 residues long. Trimming left V 0 bases short and J 8 bases short, with 17 bases between. The germline gives CDR1 DFQATT, CDR2 SNEGSKA (reference sequence). CDR3 nucleotide sequence: TGCAGTGCTAGAGATACGGGGGAGCTGGGGTATGAGCAGTTCTTC. Amino acid sequence: CSARDTGELGYEQFF.

This clonotype has only a few counts. The chain uses TRBV6-2 or TRBV6-3 and TRBJ2-3, with TRBD2 identical over 11 bases. The CDR3 contains 20 residues. The V gene's germline CDR1 is MNHEY and CDR2 SVGEGT. Unmatched junction bases numbered 14, after V lost 2 bases and J lost 1 base. CDR3 in DNA: TGTGCCAGCAGTTACCCCCTACTAGCGGGAGTTAACCGGGGCACAGATACGCAGTATTTT. This encodes CASSYPLLAGVNRGTDTQYF.